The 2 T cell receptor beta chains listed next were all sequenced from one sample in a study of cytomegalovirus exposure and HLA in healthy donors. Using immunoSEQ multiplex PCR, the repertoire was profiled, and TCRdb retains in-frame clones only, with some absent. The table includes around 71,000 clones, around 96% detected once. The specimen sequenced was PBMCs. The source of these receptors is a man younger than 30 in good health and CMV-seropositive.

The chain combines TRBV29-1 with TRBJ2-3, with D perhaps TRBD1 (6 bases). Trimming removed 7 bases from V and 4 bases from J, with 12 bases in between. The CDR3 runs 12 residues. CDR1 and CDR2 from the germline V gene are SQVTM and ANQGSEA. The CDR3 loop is CSALTGPDTQYF. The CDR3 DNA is TGCAGCGCCTTGACAGGCCCAGATACGCAGTATTTT.

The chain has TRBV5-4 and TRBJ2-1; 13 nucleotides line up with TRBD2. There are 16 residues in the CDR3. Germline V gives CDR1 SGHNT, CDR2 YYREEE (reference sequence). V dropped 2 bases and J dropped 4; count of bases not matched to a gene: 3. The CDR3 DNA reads TGTGCCAGCAGCTTTCGACTAGCGGGAGGATACAATGAGCAGTTCTTC. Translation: CASSFRLAGGYNEQFF.